The rows below give T cell receptor beta chains drawn from one sample of a study of blood T cell repertoires in COVID-19. The protocol was immunoSEQ multiplex PCR, while the TCRdb copy is restricted to in-frame clones and leaves out a portion. The sample lists about 56,000 clones; approximately 92% were seen once. Material for sequencing was peripheral blood. These TCRs come from a woman between 55 and 75 years old with COVID-19, enrolled during active disease. Both conserved end residues are part of each CDR3. A D gene is named only where the DNA matches it firmly. The listing skips clone size in some rows; elsewhere it reads once, few, many or a size class.

TRBV19,.,TRBD2,TRBJ2-3,CASSGRPRDTQYF,TGTGCCAGTAGCGGGAGGCCCAGGGATACGCAGTATTTT
TRBV7-2,.,.,TRBJ1-5,CASSTGPGQPQHF,TGTGCCAGCAGCACGGGTCCAGGGCAGCCCCAGCATTTT
TRBV7-6,.,.,TRBJ2-7,CASSQGGAPEQYF,TGTGCCAGCAGCCAAGGGGGAGCGCCTGAGCAGTACTTC
TRBV5-7,few,.,TRBJ1-2,CASSSFGANYGYTF,TGTGCCAGCAGCTCCTTTGGAGCTAACTATGGCTACACCTTC
TRBV7-9,.,TRBD1,TRBJ2-3,CASSPGTGPTDTQYF,TGTGCCAGCAGCCCCGGGACAGGGCCGACGGATACGCAGTATTTT
TRBV4-2,.,TRBD2,TRBJ2-7,CASSQGPLAGPSGEQYF,TGTGCCAGCAGCCAAGGGCCCCTAGCGGGCCCTTCGGGCGAGCAGTACTTC
TRBV7-8,.,TRBD2,TRBJ2-1,CASSPPGLASINEQFF,TGTGCCAGCAGCCCACCGGGACTAGCCTCTATCAATGAGCAGTTCTTC
TRBV27,few,.,TRBJ1-2,CASSLSGFYGYTF,TGTGCCAGCAGTTTATCGGGCTTCTATGGCTACACCTTC
TRBV5-1,.,.,TRBJ2-2,CASSWDFPNTGELFF,TGCGCCAGCAGCTGGGACTTTCCGAACACCGGGGAGCTGTTTTTT
TRBV28,.,.,TRBJ1-3,CASSQPAAGNTIYF,TGTGCCAGCAGCCAACCCGCGGCCGGAAACACCATATATTTT
TRBV3-1/TRBV3-2,.,.,TRBJ2-2,CASSPSDRYTGELFF,TGTGCCAGCAGCCCGTCCGACAGGTACACCGGGGAGCTGTTTTTT
TRBV6-5,.,TRBD1,TRBJ2-7,CASSYAGTGTYEQYF,TGTGCCAGCAGTTACGCCGGGACAGGGACCTACGAGCAGTACTTC
TRBV4-2,.,.,TRBJ2-5,CASSGAGGETQYF,TGTGCCAGCAGCGGGGCCGGCGGAGAGACCCAGTACTTC
TRBV12-1,.,.,TRBJ2-2,CASSFLGLSHFPNTGELFF,TGTGCCAGCAGCTTTTTGGGACTGTCTCATTTCCCCAACACCGGGGAGCTGTTTTTT
TRBV19,.,TRBD1,TRBJ1-4,CASSTGQGLVLFF,TGTGCCAGTAGTACGGGACAGGGCCTAGTACTGTTTTTT
TRBV7-9,.,.,TRBJ2-3,CASRRAEGTDTQYF,TGTGCCAGCAGGAGAGCTGAAGGCACAGATACGCAGTATTTT
TRBV18,.,.,TRBJ2-1,CASSPDMGSYNEQFF,TGTGCCAGCTCACCAGACATGGGCTCCTACAATGAGCAGTTCTTC
TRBV6-2/TRBV6-3,once,.,TRBJ2-1,CASSYGGQSYNEQFF,TGTGCCAGCAGTTACGGAGGTCAGTCCTACAATGAGCAGTTCTTC
TRBV20-1,.,.,TRBJ1-1,CSAKSERAFF,TGCAGTGCCAAAAGCGAGCGAGCTTTCTTT
TRBV7-9,.,.,TRBJ2-7,CASSATGIEQYF,TGTGCCAGCAGCGCAACAGGGATCGAGCAGTACTTC
TRBV9,.,.,TRBJ2-2,CASSLGGQNPGELFF,TGTGCCAGCAGCTTGGGGGGACAGAACCCCGGGGAGCTGTTTTTT
TRBV7-8,.,TRBD1,TRBJ1-2,CASSLVPGGGYGYTF,TGTGCCAGCAGCTTAGTTCCAGGGGGCGGCTATGGCTACACCTTC
TRBV29-1,.,TRBD2,TRBJ2-1,CSVGLAGFSYNEQFF,TGCAGCGTTGGGTTAGCGGGATTCTCCTACAATGAGCAGTTCTTC
TRBV5-5,.,.,TRBJ1-2,CASSLVADNYGYTF,TGTGCCAGCAGCTTGGTGGCAGATAACTATGGCTACACCTTC
TRBV3-1/TRBV3-2,.,.,TRBJ2-5,CASSQEGRGSGQETQYF,TGTGCCAGCAGCCAAGAGGGTAGAGGGTCGGGTCAAGAGACCCAGTACTTC
TRBV7-6,.,.,TRBJ2-1,CASSPIAYHNEQFF,TGTGCCAGCAGTCCGATAGCGTACCACAATGAGCAGTTCTTC
TRBV11-3,.,TRBD2,TRBJ2-2,CASSPGTSENTGELFF,TGTGCCAGCAGCCCCGGGACTAGCGAGAACACCGGGGAGCTGTTTTTT
TRBV7-2,.,.,TRBJ2-6,CASSPGGVGANVLTF,TGTGCCAGCAGCCCCGGAGGGGTTGGGGCCAACGTCCTGACTTTC
TRBV7-8,.,TRBD1,TRBJ1-2,CASSSGTGRNEYGYTF,TGTGCCAGCAGCTCCGGGACAGGGAGGAATGAGTATGGCTACACCTTC
TRBV6-5,.,.,TRBJ2-7,CASSYDSSTHYEQYF,TGTGCCAGCAGCTACGACAGTTCGACCCACTACGAGCAGTACTTC
TRBV7-9,.,TRBD1,TRBJ1-2,CASSPSGAGGLNYGYTF,TGTGCCAGCAGCCCCTCGGGGGCAGGGGGCCTTAACTATGGCTACACCTTC
TRBV9,once,.,TRBJ2-1,CASSATLPGTYNYNEQFF,TGTGCCAGCAGCGCGACGCTGCCCGGGACTTACAACTACAATGAGCAGTTCTTC
TRBV28,.,TRBD1,TRBJ1-1,CASSLDRALNTEAFF,TGTGCCAGCAGTCTCGACAGGGCCCTGAACACTGAAGCTTTCTTT
TRBV30,.,TRBD1,TRBJ1-5,CAWSVPGTGVYQPQHF,TGTGCCTGGAGTGTACCTGGGACAGGGGTCTATCAGCCCCAGCATTTT
TRBV7-8,.,.,TRBJ1-3,CASSLTGLSSGNTIYF,TGTGCCAGCAGCCTTACAGGGCTGAGCTCTGGAAACACCATATATTTT
TRBV30,.,TRBD1,TRBJ2-7,CAWRIPGDRYEQYF,TGTGCCTGGAGGATCCCAGGGGACAGGTACGAGCAGTACTTC
TRBV3-1/TRBV3-2,.,TRBD1,TRBJ1-1,CASSLTGWNTEAFF,TGTGCCAGCAGCCTGACAGGGTGGAACACTGAAGCTTTCTTT
TRBV6-2/TRBV6-3,.,.,TRBJ1-6,CASSYSGGARAPLHF,TGTGCCAGCAGTTACTCTGGCGGGGCCAGGGCACCCCTCCACTTT
TRBV19,.,TRBD1,TRBJ2-1,CASSIVMPGQGFSPITYNEQFF,TGTGCCAGTAGTATCGTCATGCCGGGACAGGGGTTTTCCCCGATCACCTACAATGAGCAGTTCTTC
TRBV4-1,.,.,TRBJ2-2,CASSHVYTGELFF,TGCGCCAGCAGCCACGTTTACACCGGGGAGCTGTTTTTT
TRBV2,.,.,TRBJ2-1,CASSDLSGWGDEQFF,TGTGCCAGCAGTGACCTTAGCGGCTGGGGGGATGAGCAGTTCTTC
TRBV4-3,.,.,TRBJ1-2,CASSQRYYNGGYTF,TGCGCCAGCAGCCAACGTTACTACAATGGAGGCTACACCTTC
TRBV16,.,.,TRBJ1-6,CASSQLWGDNSPLHF,TGTGCCAGCAGCCAACTGTGGGGGGATAATTCACCCCTCCACTTT
TRBV10-3,.,.,TRBJ1-2,CAISGDGRGGYTF,TGTGCCATCAGTGGGGACGGCAGGGGCGGCTACACCTTC
TRBV6-5,.,.,TRBJ1-4,CASGGGGDEKLFF,TGTGCCAGCGGAGGGGGAGGGGATGAAAAACTGTTTTTT
TRBV5-6,once,.,TRBJ2-3,CASSFTGGGTDTQYF,TGTGCCAGCAGCTTTACAGGGGGGGGCACAGATACGCAGTATTTT
TRBV30,few,TRBD1,TRBJ2-2,CALTGGADTGELFF,TGTGCCTTGACAGGGGGCGCTGACACCGGGGAGCTGTTTTTT
TRBV28,.,.,TRBJ2-7,CASSPRTASYEQYF,TGTGCCAGCAGTCCCCGGACAGCTTCCTACGAGCAGTACTTC
TRBV28,once,TRBD1,TRBJ1-4,CASSGDRGEKLFF,TGTGCCAGCAGTGGCGACAGGGGTGAAAAACTGTTTTTT